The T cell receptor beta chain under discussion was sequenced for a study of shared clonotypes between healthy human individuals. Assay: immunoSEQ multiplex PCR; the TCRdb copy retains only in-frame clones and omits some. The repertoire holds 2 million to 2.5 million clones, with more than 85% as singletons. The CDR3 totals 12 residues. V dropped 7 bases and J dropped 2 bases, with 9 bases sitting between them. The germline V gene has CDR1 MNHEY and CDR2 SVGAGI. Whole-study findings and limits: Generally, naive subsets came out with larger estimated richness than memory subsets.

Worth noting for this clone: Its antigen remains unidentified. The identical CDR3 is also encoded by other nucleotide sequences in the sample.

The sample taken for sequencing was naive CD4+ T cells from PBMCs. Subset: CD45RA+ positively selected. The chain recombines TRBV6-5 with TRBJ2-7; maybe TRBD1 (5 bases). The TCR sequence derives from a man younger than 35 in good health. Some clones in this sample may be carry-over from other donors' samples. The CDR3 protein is CASKDTTYEQYF. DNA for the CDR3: TGTGCCAGCAAGGACACTACCTACGAGCAGTACTTC.